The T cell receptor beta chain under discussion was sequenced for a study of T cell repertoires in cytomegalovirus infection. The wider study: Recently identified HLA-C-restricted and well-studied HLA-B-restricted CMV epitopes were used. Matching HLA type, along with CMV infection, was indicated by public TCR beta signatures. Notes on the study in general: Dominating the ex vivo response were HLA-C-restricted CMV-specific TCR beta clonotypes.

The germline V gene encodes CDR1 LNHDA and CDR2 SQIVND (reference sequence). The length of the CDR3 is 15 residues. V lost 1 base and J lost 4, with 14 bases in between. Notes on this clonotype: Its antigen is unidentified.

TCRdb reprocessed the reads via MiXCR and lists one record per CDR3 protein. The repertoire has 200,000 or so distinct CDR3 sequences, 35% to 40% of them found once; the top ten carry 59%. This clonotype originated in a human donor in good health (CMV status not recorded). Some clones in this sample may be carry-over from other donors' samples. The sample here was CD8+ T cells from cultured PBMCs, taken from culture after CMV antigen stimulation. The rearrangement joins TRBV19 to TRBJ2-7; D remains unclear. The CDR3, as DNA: TGTGCCAGTAGTATAGCAAGGACCCAAAGATACGAGCAGTACTTC. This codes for CASSIARTQRYEQYF.